Here is one TCR beta chain with its context. The V gene's germline CDR1 is SGHTS and CDR2 YDEGEE. The V gene lost 0 bases and the J gene lost 5 bases, with 11 bases spanning the gap. The length of the CDR3 is 15 residues. This sample is drawn from a study of blood T cell repertoires in COVID-19. Looking at the study overall: Donors in the United States, Italy and Spain gave samples during acute or convalescent COVID-19. Nucleic acid was either cDNA or gDNA, and it came from T cells, B-cell-depleted T cells, or PBMCs.

Per the authors' pipeline: Reference gene primer amplification yielded estimated nucleated cell counts. The assay was immunoSEQ multiplex PCR, and TCRdb's table has in-frame clones only and misses some. V and J calls and clone size come straight from that table; D and trimming were deduced from the DNA. The table lists a few hundred thousand clones, about 87% of them singletons. This receptor was identified in a woman aged 45-59 years who had recovered from COVID-19. V gene TRBV5-8 combines with J gene TRBJ2-2; D is perhaps TRBD2 (6 bases). The sequencing input was peripheral blood. CDR3 residues: CASSLAGEETGELFF. The CDR3 nucleotides read TGTGCCAGCAGCTTGGCGGGGGAGGAAACCGGGGAGCTGTTTTTT.